Each of the 14 T cell receptor beta chains below was sequenced from the same sample in a study of CD4 T cells in relation to SARS-CoV-2 and coronaviruses. CD4+ T cells from unexposed donors were obtained before the COVID-19 pandemic (2011-2018). CD4+ T cells were isolated from the cells after about 11 days of culture. These receptors lack a known antigen. Only in-frame clones appear in the TCRdb table, and some are missing; sequencing was by immunoSEQ multiplex PCR. This sample yields some 21,000 clones, of which approximately 76% are seen a single time; roughly 15% belongs to the top ten. What was sequenced was CD4+ T cells from PBMCs, cultured in vitro. The receptors were sampled from a human donor in good health.

As regards this clone: One junction end disagrees with the germline gene, perhaps due to a read error. The chain links TRBV5-6 to TRBJ1-3; D is ambiguous. This CDR3 has 17 residues. Looked up from germline, CDR1 is SGHDT and CDR2 is YYEEEE. CDR3 nucleotides: TGTGCCAGCAGTTTGGACTCCCTACGGTCCTCTGGAAACACCATATATTTT. It is translated as CASSLDSLRSSGNTIYF.

CDR3 sequence reads: CASSSGTNRVEQYF. CDR3 bases: TGTGCCAGCAGCTCCGGGACTAATCGCGTCGAGCAGTACTTC. The chain links TRBV5-4 to TRBJ2-7; 7 bases line up with TRBD2. The CDR3 is 14 residues long. J was trimmed by 6 bases and V by 3 bases; bases with no gene match: 9. CDR1 is SGHNT, CDR2 YYREEE, per germline (reference sequence).

A note on this clone: An end of the junction differs from the germline gene, which may be a read error. The chain is built from TRBV15 and TRBJ2-7; TRBD1 is a possible D gene (5 bases). CDR1 is LNHNV, CDR2 YYDKDF, per germline (reference sequence). CDR3 size: 12 residues. The CDR3 protein is CATSRDGAAREF. CDR3 in DNA: TGTGCCACCAGCAGAGATGGGGCGGCCCGCGAGTTC.

The chain employs TRBV19 and TRBJ2-1; maybe TRBD1 (6 bases). Germline CDR1 LNHDA, CDR2 SQIVND (reference sequence). The V end lost 5 bases, the J end lost 8 bases, and 13 bases lay between the germline ends. The CDR3 runs 13 residues. CDR3 nucleotide sequence: TGTGCCAGTAGTCCTACAGGGTTGCATGAGCAGTTCTTC. The encoded protein is CASSPTGLHEQFF.

This clone appeared a few times. V gene TRBV10-2 combines with J gene TRBJ2-4; TRBD1 matches at 7 bases. With V trimmed by 5 bases and J by 4 bases, 2 bases remained unmatched. The CDR3 contains 13 residues. The germline gives CDR1 WSHSY, CDR2 SAAADI. CDR3 region: CASSTDRKNIQYF. The CDR3 region has the DNA TGCGCCAGCAGTACGGACAGGAAAAACATTCAGTACTTC.

J is TRBJ1-5 and V is TRBV13; D is perhaps TRBD1 (6 bases). The germline V gene has CDR1 PRHDT and CDR2 FYEKMQ (reference sequence). V gave up 4 bases and J gave up 5 bases, with 12 bases separating them. The CDR3 has 14 amino acids. The DNA of the CDR3 is TGTGCCAGCAGCTCGGCGGGGGCGCATCAGCCCCAGCATTTT. It encodes CASSSAGAHQPQHF.

The chain joins TRBV6-5 to TRBJ2-7; D unclear. Deletions cut 5 bases from V and 5 bases from J, with 16 bases between. Germline assignment: CDR1 MNHEY and CDR2 SVGAGI. The CDR3 is made up of 14 amino acids. CDR3 bases: TGTGCCAGCAGTCCCAAGGGCCCGTCTGACGAGCAGTACTTC. Translated, it gives CASSPKGPSDEQYF.

J is TRBJ1-1 and V is TRBV5-1, with 9 bases that match TRBD1. After removal of 4 bases from V and 9 bases from J, the junction contained 16 bases not matched to a gene. The CDR3 has 16 residues. Germline loops: CDR1 SGHRS, CDR2 YFSETQ. CDR3: CASSRVSRGTGTKAFF. The CDR3 DNA sequence: TGCGCCAGCAGCAGAGTAAGTCGGGGGACAGGGACTAAAGCTTTCTTT.

The genes are TRBV5-1 and TRBJ2-7; TRBD2 matches at 11 bases. CDR1 is SGHRS and CDR2 is YFSETQ in the germline V gene. The CDR3 has 15 residues. V was clipped by 0 bases and J by 3 bases; unmatched bases: 2. In nucleotides, the CDR3 is TGCGCCAGCAGCTTGGCCCTAGCGGGAGGCTACGAGCAGTACTTC. It yields the protein CASSLALAGGYEQYF.

The chain employs TRBV12-2 and TRBJ1-1. TRBV12-2 is a known pseudogene. The CDR3 length is 14 residues. CDR3 protein: CASRETPTVAEAFF. For the CDR3, the DNA is TGTGCAAGTCGCGAGACCCCTACCGTGGCTGAAGCTTTCTTT.

This sequence joins TRBV5-1 and TRBJ2-6; D unclear. This CDR3 region has 18 residues. V lost 0 bases and J 1 base, leaving 14 bases between the germline ends. Germline loops: CDR1 SGHRS, CDR2 YFSETQ. This CDR3 is CASSLEPQRVSGANVLTF. The CDR3 DNA is TGCGCCAGCAGCTTGGAACCCCAAAGGGTGTCTGGGGCCAACGTCCTGACTTTC.

This chain connects TRBV19 to TRBJ2-5; TRBD2 matches at 7 bases. The CDR3 consists of 14 residues. Germline V gene lookup returns CDR1 LNHDA and CDR2 SQIVND (reference sequence). J was trimmed by 5 bases and V by 6 bases; bases with no gene match: 9. The CDR3 region has the DNA TGTGCCAGTAGATCACCGGGGGAGGGGGAGACCCAGTACTTC. Translation: CASRSPGEGETQYF.

This chain connects TRBV5-1 to TRBJ2-7; 11 positions agree with TRBD1. CDR3 length: 16 residues. The V gene's germline CDR1 is SGHRS and CDR2 YFSETQ. Germline trimming cut 1 base from V and 7 bases from J; bases unmatched to any gene: 10. CDR3 coding DNA: TGCGCCAGCAGCTTGAATATTGGACAGGGGGCGGGGGAGCAGTACTTC. Translating gives CASSLNIGQGAGEQYF.

This chain joins TRBV21-1 and TRBJ2-6; the D segment call TRBD1 is taken from the table without a DNA check. TRBV21-1 is assigned pseudogene status. This CDR3 has 18 residues. CDR3 sequence reads: CASSSPGQGARGANVLTF. CDR3 nucleotides: TGTGCCAGCAGCTCTCCGGGACAGGGGGCGCGAGGGGCCAACGTCCTGACTTTC.